The 21 T cell receptor beta chains reported below all come from one sample, sequenced in a study of tumor-infiltrating lymphocytes in primary liver carcinoma (dated by TCRdb to about 2017). RNA from unsorted whole blood was extracted with TRIzol reagent, and germline DNA was obtained with the DNeasy Blood & Tissue kit. TCRdb lists the instrument as Illumina HiSeq 2500. Using a constant-region primer and ProtoScript II reverse transcriptase, TCRbeta-specific cDNA was reverse-transcribed from 450 to 650 ng total RNA. TCRbeta libraries were built with three nested multiplex PCR rounds, a slightly modified ARM-PCR procedure. Multiplex TRBV1-TRBV30 forward primers and a Cbeta reverse primer were used in the first two PCR rounds, each of which was run for about 10 cycles. TCRdb reprocessing: public reads trimmed at Q25 with fastp, clones called with MiXCR, in-frame beta chains kept. Entries are consolidated by CDR3 protein sequence, retaining the most common genes and DNA. For this sample there are 300,000 to 350,000 distinct CDR3 sequences; around three fifths appear just once. The top ten clonotypes cover under 8% of the sample.

The sequencing sample was made of peripheral blood. The receptors shown here come from a man between 35 and 55 years old with primary liver carcinoma and hepatitis B virus infection.

The V gene is TRBV10-3, the J gene TRBJ2-7, with 9 bases fitting TRBD1. This CDR3 is 15 amino acids long. Per the germline V gene, CDR1 is ENHRY and CDR2 is SYGVKD. The V segment lost 7 bases and the J segment 2 bases; nucleotides outside the gene matches: 9. The CDR3 loop is CAINPTGGSAYEQYF. The CDR3 DNA reads as TGTGCCATCAATCCTACAGGGGGCTCGGCCTACGAGCAGTACTTC.

To note about this clonotype: Relative to the germline gene, one junction end is altered; a read error may explain this. The V call is TRBV11-2, the J call TRBJ2-7; TRBD1 agrees at 10 bases. This CDR3 contains 18 residues. From germline, CDR1 is SGHAT and CDR2 FQNNGV. The CDR3 loop is CTSILNPRQGALVYEQYF. The CDR3 bases are TGTACCAGCATCTTAAACCCCAGACAGGGGGCGTTGGTCTACGAGCAGTACTTC.

With respect to this clonotype: The junction does not match germline at one end; this may be a read error. The chain is built from TRBV11-2 and TRBJ2-7; 9 nucleotides match TRBD2. This CDR3 spans 16 amino acids. CDR1 is SGHAT, CDR2 FQNNGV, per germline. The CDR3 bases are TGTGCTAGCAGCATAGGAGCGGGGGGCATGACCTACGAGCAGTACTTC. It codes for CASSIGAGGMTYEQYF.

This clonotype was seen a few times. This rearrangement joins TRBV28 to TRBJ2-1, with TRBD1 identical over 7 bases. V lost 4 bases to trimming and J lost 8 bases; unmatched junction nucleotides: 8. Germline CDR1 is MDHEN and CDR2 is SYDVKM. The CDR3 is 14 amino acids. CDR3 nucleotides: TGTGCCAGCAGTTCCCGTGAGGGGGCCGATGAGCAGTTCTTC. Residues: CASSSREGADEQFF.

Remarks on this clonotype: This could be a read error, since a much larger clone is one nucleotide away. The DNA for the CDR3 is TGTGCCAGCAGCCTACTCCTTAGCAACAATGAGCAGTTCTTC. It translates to CASSLLLSNNEQFF. The gene calls are TRBV6-5 and TRBJ2-1; no definite D call. The CDR3 has 14 residues. V was cut by 6 bases and J by 5 bases, with 14 bases left in between. Germline V CDR1 and CDR2: MNHEY, SVGAGI.

This sequence joins TRBV6-1 and TRBJ1-1; no definite D call. The CDR3 spans 16 residues. V lost 8 bases and J lost 3, with 22 bases in between. Germline assignment: CDR1 MNHNS and CDR2 SASEGT. CDR3 sequence: CASLIRPGERDTEAFF. The CDR3 bases are TGTGCCAGCCTTATAAGACCCGGGGAGAGGGACACTGAAGCTTTCTTT.

The chain recombines TRBV11-2 with TRBJ2-5, with D perhaps matching TRBD2 (5 bases). This CDR3 has 14 residues. Germline CDR1 SGHAT, CDR2 FQNNGV. The CDR3 nucleotides are TGTAGCAGCAGTTTAGATTACGGGAAAGAGACCCAGTACTTC. As protein: CSSSLDYGKETQYF.

The chain couples TRBV6-5 to TRBJ2-3; unclear D gene. This CDR3 has 14 residues. V dropped 7 bases and J dropped 12 bases, with 23 bases sitting between them. Germline values: CDR1 MNHEY, CDR2 SVGAGI. The CDR3, as DNA: TGTGCCAGCACTAATGGACGGCGCACAGATATTCAGTATTTT. Translation: CASTNGRRTDIQYF.

J is TRBJ2-5 and V is TRBV24-1, with D possibly called TRBD1 or TRBD2 (6 bases each). Germline V gene sequence: CDR1 KGHDR, CDR2 SFDVKD. V shed 4 bases and J shed 4 bases, with 12 bases lying between them. This CDR3 region has 14 residues. CDR3 sequence (DNA): TGTGCCACCAGTGAACGAGGGGGGTCAGAGACCCAGTACTTC. This codes for CATSERGGSETQYF.

About this clonotype itself: The conserved phenylalanine or tryptophan normally closing the CDR3 is absent here, so this likely arose from a read error. The chain recombines TRBV11-3 with TRBJ1-1; D unclear. Germline V CDR1 and CDR2: SGHNT, YENEEA. The CDR3 length is 13 residues. The CDR3 loop is CASSLGLGSEAFI. CDR3 coding DNA: TGTGCAAGCAGCTTAGGATTAGGCTCTGAAGCTTTCATT.

Worth noting for this clonotype: Since a much larger clone is just one base distant, this may be a read error. CDR3 amino acids: CTSSLGDRAEKLFF. Written as DNA, the CDR3 is TGTACCAGCAGTTTAGGGGACAGGGCTGAAAAACTGTTTTTT. The chain carries TRBV12-3 or TRBV12-4 and TRBJ1-4; 9 bases align to TRBD1. The CDR3 spans 14 residues.

Points on this clonotype: The conserved closing phenylalanine or tryptophan is absent in this CDR3, likely reflecting a read error. No DNA is shown, since the ends of the CDR3 on it are uncertain; the CDR3 is the one TCRdb lists. The chain joins TRBV11-1 to TRBJ2-1. The length of the CDR3 is 12 amino acids, counting both ends. Looked up from germline, CDR1 is SGHAT and CDR2 is FQDESV (reference sequence). Here the CDR3 reads CASSLRMNEQIL.

As regards this clonotype: The junction does not match germline at one end; this may be a read error. J is TRBJ1-2 and V is TRBV4-1; D unclear. Germline lookup yields CDR1 MGHRA and CDR2 YSYEKL. The CDR3 has 14 amino acids. The CDR3 loop is CAGSQSNFVGGYTF. The CDR3 bases are TGCGCCGGCAGCCAGAGCAACTTTGTGGGCGGCTACACCTTC.

The V and J genes are TRBV5-5 and TRBJ1-1; D remains ambiguous. Germline assignment: CDR1 SGHKS and CDR2 YYEKEE (reference sequence). The length of the CDR3 is 14 residues. Trimming cost V 3 bases and J 1 base, with 10 bases left between them. CDR3 DNA sequence: TGTGCCAGCAGCTCCATCCCCTCGAACACTGAAGCTTTCTTT. This codes for CASSSIPSNTEAFF.

Remarks on this clonotype: This may arise from a read error, as a much more abundant clone is one base away. The J gene is TRBJ2-1, the V gene TRBV5-4; TRBD1 matches at 7 bases. Germline values: CDR1 SGHNT, CDR2 YYREEE (reference sequence). J gave up 8 bases and V 7 bases, and 12 bases lay outside the gene matches. The CDR3 is 14 residues long. The CDR3, as DNA: TGTGCCAGCGGCTCCTTGGACAGGCAAGATGAGCAGTTCTTC. This encodes CASGSLDRQDEQFF.

The chain employs TRBV6-5 and TRBJ2-7; D unclear. The germline gives CDR1 MNHEY, CDR2 SVGAGI. The CDR3 has 15 residues. The CDR3, as DNA: TGTGTCGGCAGTTACTCGAATAGCTACTCCTACGAGCAGTACTTC. It specifies CVGSYSNSYSYEQYF.

Regarding this clonotype: The germline gene is not matched at one end of the junction; a read error may be the cause. The chain combines TRBV5-6 with TRBJ2-2; the D call may be TRBD1 or TRBD2 (5 bases each). The CDR3 has 16 amino acids. Germline CDR1 is SGHDT and CDR2 is YYEEEE. CDR3 in amino acids: CTSSSRQRFNTGELFF. In DNA, the CDR3 is TGTACCAGCAGCTCAAGACAGAGATTTAACACCGGGGAGCTGTTCTTT.

This clonotype turned up a few times. One base away lies a much larger clone, so this may be a sequencing read error. This chain's CDR3 is CASSFSIEPGLHF. The CDR3 DNA is TGTGCCAGCAGCTTCAGTATAGAGCCCGGCCTCCACTTT. The J gene is TRBJ1-6, the V gene TRBV5-5; D is unclear. Deletions cut 2 bases from V and 15 bases from J, with 15 bases between. CDR1 and CDR2 (germline): SGHKS, YYEKEE (reference sequence). This CDR3 has 13 amino acids.

The V call is TRBV6-5, the J call TRBJ1-1; tentative D call: TRBD1 (6 bases). With 0 bases removed from V and 2 bases from J, the gap between germline ends came to 10 bases. The CDR3 has 15 residues. Per the germline V gene, CDR1 is MNHEY and CDR2 is SVGAGI. The CDR3 loop reads CASSYSVQGNTEAFF. CDR3 in DNA: TGTGCCAGCAGTTACTCCGTACAGGGTAACACTGAAGCTTTCTTT.

A word on this clonotype: Its ends do not fully match the called genes, so a read error is possible. This rearrangement joins TRBV11-2 to TRBJ2-7; 8 positions match TRBD2. Germline V gene sequence: CDR1 SGHAT, CDR2 FQNNGV. This CDR3 is built from 15 residues. The CDR3 DNA sequence: TGTGCCGGCAGTTCTAAACTAGCGGCCTCCCACGAGCAGTACTTC. This translates into CAGSSKLAASHEQYF.

Comment on this clonotype: This may be a read error: a much more frequent sequence differs by one nucleotide. V gene TRBV6-2 or TRBV6-3 combines with J gene TRBJ2-2; D is unclear. Trimming stripped 7 bases from V and 1 base from J, with 22 bases between. The CDR3 length is 18 residues. CDR1 and CDR2 from the germline V gene are MNHEY and SVGEGT. This CDR3 reads CASTPPRLARKNTGELFF. CDR3 nucleotide sequence: TGTGCCAGCACCCCCCCTCGACTGGCGAGAAAGAACACCGGGGAGCTGTTTTTT.